This TCR beta chain was recovered during a study of T-cell reconstitution after alpha-beta-depleted transplantation in children. The library targeted TCRbeta and was prepared with unique molecular identifiers. In TCRdb, the PCR reads were re-called with MiXCR into one record per CDR3 protein. Of about 500,000 distinct CDR3 sequences listed, roughly 33% are singletons. The V gene end was trimmed by 4 bases and the J gene end by 0 bases; junction bases not matched to a gene: 11. The CDR3 extends over 17 amino acids. The germline CDR1 and CDR2 sequences are SGHKS and YYEKEE (reference sequence). This sequence was found in a human donor who donated a stem cell graft to a child with aplastic anemia. This specimen consisted of PBMCs from the stem cell graft donor, obtained from the stem cell graft. The chain has TRBV5-5 and TRBJ1-2, with 8 bases lining up with TRBD1. CDR3 protein: CASSARDRSFTNYGYTF. The DNA of the CDR3 is TGTGCCAGCAGCGCTCGGGACAGGAGCTTCACTAACTATGGCTACACCTTC.